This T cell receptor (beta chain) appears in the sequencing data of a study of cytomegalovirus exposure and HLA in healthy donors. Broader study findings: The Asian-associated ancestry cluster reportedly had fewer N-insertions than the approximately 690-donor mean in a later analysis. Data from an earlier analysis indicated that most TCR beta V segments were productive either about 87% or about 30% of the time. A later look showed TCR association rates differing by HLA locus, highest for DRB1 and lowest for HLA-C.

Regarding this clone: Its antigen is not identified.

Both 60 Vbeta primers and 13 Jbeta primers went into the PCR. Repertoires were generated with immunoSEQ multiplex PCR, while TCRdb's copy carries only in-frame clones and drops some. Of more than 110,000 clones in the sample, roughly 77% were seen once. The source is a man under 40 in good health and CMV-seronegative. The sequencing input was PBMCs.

The CDR3 protein is CASTLPDRGDYEQYF. The CDR3 nucleotides are TGTGCCAGCACCCTCCCGGACAGGGGGGACTACGAGCAGTACTTC. J is TRBJ2-7 and V is TRBV7-9; 10 bases align to TRBD1. Trimming at V came to 7 bases and at J to 3 bases, leaving 9 bases not matched to a gene. Germline V gene data show CDR1 as SEHNR and CDR2 as FQNEAQ (reference sequence). The CDR3 is made up of 15 amino acids.